A selection of T cell receptor beta chains follows, all from one sample in a study of cytomegalovirus exposure and HLA in healthy donors. Generated by immunoSEQ multiplex PCR, the TCRdb table keeps only in-frame clones and is missing some. The table shows about 110,000 clones, with 88% occurring only once. Sample: PBMCs. These receptors all come from a woman aged 30 to 39 in good health and CMV-seropositive. Each CDR3 is given with its conserved first and last residue. D genes are given only for firm matches. Clone size appears in some rows only: once, few, many, or a class for an expanded clone.

d_call	clone_size	v_call	j_call	cdr3_aa	cdr3_nt
.	.	TRBV11-2	TRBJ2-5	CASSLVGSSRETQYF	TGTGCCAGCAGCTTAGTAGGGAGTTCTCGGGAGACCCAGTACTTC
.	.	TRBV18	TRBJ1-6	CASRFDSNSPLHF	TGTGCCAGCCGGTTTGATTCGAATTCACCCCTCCACTTT
.	.	TRBV5-1	TRBJ1-1	CASTGQQDTEAFF	TGCGCCAGCACTGGGCAGCAAGACACTGAAGCTTTCTTT
.	.	TRBV29-1	TRBJ2-1	CSALSSYNEQFF	TGCAGCGCCCTTAGTTCCTACAATGAGCAGTTCTTC
.	.	TRBV2	TRBJ1-1	CASSERTSQGAEAFF	TGTGCCAGCAGTGAAAGGACAAGCCAAGGGGCTGAAGCTTTCTTT
.	.	TRBV5-6	TRBJ1-3	CASSLTGSGNTIYF	TGTGCCAGCAGCTTGACAGGGTCAGGAAACACCATATATTTT
.	.	TRBV4-2	TRBJ1-2	CASSQEDSGGQGKGYTF	TGTGCCAGCAGCCAAGAGGATTCGGGGGGCCAAGGAAAAGGCTACACCTTC
TRBD1	once	TRBV6-1	TRBJ1-6	CASSEEGGWFYNSPLHF	TGTGCCAGCAGTGAAGAAGGGGGCTGGTTCTATAATTCACCCCTCCACTTT
TRBD1	.	TRBV14	TRBJ1-1	CASSRQGRGFGEAFF	TGTGCCAGCAGCCGACAGGGTAGGGGGTTCGGTGAAGCTTTCTTT
.	.	TRBV5-1	TRBJ1-2	CASSFNRDHYGYTF	TGCGCCAGCAGCTTTAACAGGGATCACTATGGCTACACCTTC
.	once	TRBV7-9	TRBJ1-5	CASSLDGVQPQHF	TGTGCCAGCAGCTTAGACGGAGTGCAGCCCCAGCATTTT
.	.	TRBV5-1	TRBJ1-1	CASRLSPDITNTEAFF	TGCGCCAGCAGGCTGTCCCCGGACATAACGAACACTGAAGCTTTCTTT
TRBD1	few	TRBV19	TRBJ1-1	CASSMGTGNEAFF	TGTGCCAGTAGTATGGGGACAGGAAATGAAGCTTTCTTT
.	.	TRBV7-3	TRBJ1-1	CASSRGGTEAFF	TGTGCCAGCAGCCGGGGGGGCACTGAAGCTTTCTTT
TRBD1	.	TRBV18	TRBJ2-6	CASSPADRSSGANVLTF	TGTGCCAGCTCACCAGCGGACAGGTCCTCTGGGGCCAACGTCCTGACTTTC
.	.	TRBV28	TRBJ2-7	CASSLLARTKHYEQYF	TGTGCCAGCAGTTTACTTGCGAGAACGAAGCATTACGAGCAGTACTTC
.	.	TRBV5-6	TRBJ1-2	CASTNVGEDYGYTF	TGTGCCAGCACCAACGTCGGGGAAGACTATGGCTACACCTTC
TRBD2	.	TRBV5-4	TRBJ2-5	CASSRLAGGTQYF	TGTGCCAGCAGCCGACTAGCGGGAGGTACCCAGTACTTC
.	.	TRBV6-5	TRBJ1-1	CASSYFMNTEAFF	TGTGCCAGCAGTTACTTTATGAACACTGAAGCTTTCTTT
TRBD1	few	TRBV6-1	TRBJ1-2	CASSAGTGHYYTF	TGTGCCAGCAGCGCTGGGACAGGTCATTACTACACCTTC
.	.	TRBV2	TRBJ1-1	CASTRETGWNTEAFF	TGTGCCAGCACACGAGAGACAGGTTGGAACACTGAAGCTTTCTTT
TRBD1	.	TRBV2	TRBJ2-1	CASSLSRGSYNEQFF	TGTGCCAGCAGTCTTTCCAGGGGGTCCTACAATGAGCAGTTCTTC
TRBD2	.	TRBV2	TRBJ2-1	CASTRLAGGQNEQFF	TGTGCCAGCACCCGACTAGCGGGAGGGCAGAATGAGCAGTTCTTC
.	.	TRBV5-4	TRBJ1-5	CASSYGIGNQPQHF	TGTGCCAGCAGCTATGGTATAGGCAATCAGCCCCAGCATTTT
.	.	TRBV5-6	TRBJ1-3	CASSFDGARPNTIYF	TGTGCCAGCAGCTTTGACGGAGCCCGCCCGAACACCATATATTTT
.	.	TRBV5-4	TRBJ1-3	CASKEGPTGNTIYF	TGTGCCAGCAAGGAGGGGCCAACTGGAAACACCATATATTTT
TRBD1	.	TRBV18	TRBJ2-5	CASSPTGETGVVQETQYF	TGTGCCAGCTCACCGACCGGCGAAACAGGGGTTGTCCAAGAGACCCAGTACTTC
.	.	TRBV5-4	TRBJ2-5	CASSPEGFQETQYF	TGTGCCAGCAGCCCCGAGGGATTCCAAGAGACCCAGTACTTC
TRBD2	.	TRBV7-2	TRBJ2-3	CASSLSSGDTDTQYF	TGTGCCAGCAGCTTGTCCAGCGGGGACACAGATACGCAGTATTTT